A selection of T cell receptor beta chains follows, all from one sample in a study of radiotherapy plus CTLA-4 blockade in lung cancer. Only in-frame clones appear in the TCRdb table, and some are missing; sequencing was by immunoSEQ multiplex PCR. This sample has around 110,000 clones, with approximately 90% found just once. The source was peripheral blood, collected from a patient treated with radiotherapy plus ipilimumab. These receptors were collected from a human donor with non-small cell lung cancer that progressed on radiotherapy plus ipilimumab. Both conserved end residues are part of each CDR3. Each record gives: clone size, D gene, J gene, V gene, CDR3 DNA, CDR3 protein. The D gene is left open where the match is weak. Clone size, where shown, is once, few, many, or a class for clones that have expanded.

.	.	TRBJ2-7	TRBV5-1	TGCGCCAGCACTACTAGCCCCCATGACCACGAGCAGTACTTC	CASTTSPHDHEQYF
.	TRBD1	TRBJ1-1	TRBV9	TGTGCCAGCAGCGTTGCTACCGGACAGGGGCTGATGAACACTGAAGCTTTCTTT	CASSVATGQGLMNTEAFF
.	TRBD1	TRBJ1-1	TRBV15	TGTGCCACCAGCAGGGGGACAGGGGGCATAACTGAAGCTTTCTTT	CATSRGTGGITEAFF
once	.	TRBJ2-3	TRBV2	TGTGCGCACAGGGCGGGACAAAGCACAGATACGCAGTATTTT	CAHRAGQSTDTQYF
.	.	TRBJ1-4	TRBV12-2	TGTGCAAGTCGCTTGGGAGAAAAACTGTTTTTT	CASRLGEKLFF
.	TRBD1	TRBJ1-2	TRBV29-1	TGCAGCGCCTGGACAGGGGGCGACTATGGCTACACCTTC	CSAWTGGDYGYTF
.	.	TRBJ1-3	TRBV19	TGTGCCAGTAGTGAAATCTCTGGAAACACCATATATTTT	CASSEISGNTIYF
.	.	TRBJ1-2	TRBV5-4	TGTGCCAGCAGACCAGAGACAGGCAACTATGGCTACACCTTC	CASRPETGNYGYTF
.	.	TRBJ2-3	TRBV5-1	TGCGCCAGCAGCTTGGTCCCGGGATCAGATACGCAGTATTTT	CASSLVPGSDTQYF
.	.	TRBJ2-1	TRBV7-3	TGTGCCAGCAGCTTAAGACTGACCTACTCCTACAATGAGCAGTTCTTC	CASSLRLTYSYNEQFF
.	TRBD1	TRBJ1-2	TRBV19	TGTGCCAGTACCATGACAGGGGGCTATGGCTACACCTTC	CASTMTGGYGYTF
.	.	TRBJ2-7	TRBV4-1	TGCGCCAGCAGCCAAGGCGTATCGGGGGCAGGAGGGTCCAACTTC	CASSQGVSGAGGSNF
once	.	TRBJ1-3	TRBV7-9	TGTGCCAGCAGCTTTACAACAGGTGGGAACACCATATATTTT	CASSFTTGGNTIYF
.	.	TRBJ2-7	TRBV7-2	TGTGCCAGCAGCTTGGTGGGACCGTCTACGGGCGAGCAGTACTTC	CASSLVGPSTGEQYF
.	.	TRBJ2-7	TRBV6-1	TGTGCCAGCAGTGAAGGGGTCTTAGGGATCTACGAGCAGTACTTC	CASSEGVLGIYEQYF
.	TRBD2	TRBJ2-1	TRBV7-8	TGTGCCACCCAGGGACTAGCGCCCGACAATGAGCAGTTCTTC	CATQGLAPDNEQFF
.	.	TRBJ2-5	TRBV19	TGTGCCAGTAGCCGGGACAACCAAGAGACCCAGTACTTC	CASSRDNQETQYF
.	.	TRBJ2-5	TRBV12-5	TGTGCTAGTGGTTTGGTTCGACAGTCCTTGGAGACCCAGTACTTC	CASGLVRQSLETQYF
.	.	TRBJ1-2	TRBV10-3	TGTGCCATCAGTATGGACACATGGAGTGGCTACACCTTC	CAISMDTWSGYTF
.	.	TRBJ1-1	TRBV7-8	TGTGCCAGCAGCTTAGCGTTTATGGGGGTTGGCACTGAAGCTTTCTTT	CASSLAFMGVGTEAFF
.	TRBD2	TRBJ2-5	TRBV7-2	TGTGCCAGCAGCCTGGGACTAGCGGGTTACCAAGAGACCCAGTACTTC	CASSLGLAGYQETQYF
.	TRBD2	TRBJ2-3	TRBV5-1	TGCGCCAGCAGCTCCGGCGAAGGACTAGTAACAGATACGCAGTATTTT	CASSSGEGLVTDTQYF
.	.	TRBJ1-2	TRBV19	TGTGCCAGTAGTCGGCGGCAGTTTAACTATGGCTACACCTTC	CASSRRQFNYGYTF
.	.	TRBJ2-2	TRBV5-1	TGCGCCAGCAGCCCAGCCCGGATTGGGACCGGGGAGCTGTTTTTT	CASSPARIGTGELFF
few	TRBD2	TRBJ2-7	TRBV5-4	TGTGCCAGCAGCGACAGACTAGCGGGTAGTTCGGCGTACGAGCAGTACTTC	CASSDRLAGSSAYEQYF
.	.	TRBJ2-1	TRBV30	TGTGCCTGGAGTAAGGCTCTGGGGAGTTTGGATGAGCAGTTCTTC	CAWSKALGSLDEQFF
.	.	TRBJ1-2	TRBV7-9	TGTGCCAGCAGCCAAACCAACTATGGCTACACCTTC	CASSQTNYGYTF
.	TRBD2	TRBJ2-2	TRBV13	TGTGCCAGCAGTTACAGGACTAGCGGGGACACCGGGGAGCTGTTTTTT	CASSYRTSGDTGELFF
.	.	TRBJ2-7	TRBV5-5	TGTGCCAGCAGCTTCTTCGGTGGGGAGCAGTACTTC	CASSFFGGEQYF
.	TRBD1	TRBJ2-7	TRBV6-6	TGTGCCAGCAGCTCTGGACAGGGCTACGAGCAGTACTTC	CASSSGQGYEQYF
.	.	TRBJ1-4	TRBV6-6	TGTGCCAGCAGTTACTCGAGGGTGGGGGGCGATGAAAAACTGTTTTTT	CASSYSRVGGDEKLFF
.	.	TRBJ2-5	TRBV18	TGTGCCAGCTCACTATCCAGGGGAGGCGAGACCCAGTACTTC	CASSLSRGGETQYF
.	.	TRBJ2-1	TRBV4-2	TGTGCCAGCAGCCAAGGGCCAGGGACCGACGGGCATGAGCAGTTCTTC	CASSQGPGTDGHEQFF
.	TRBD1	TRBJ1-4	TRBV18	TGTGCCAGCTCAAGGGACAGTGCAACTAATGAAAAACTGTTTTTT	CASSRDSATNEKLFF
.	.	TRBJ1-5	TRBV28	TGTGCCAGCAGATCACTGACAGGCCGCAATCAGCCCCAGCATTTT	CASRSLTGRNQPQHF
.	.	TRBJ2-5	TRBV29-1	TGCAGCGTAGTACTTACAGGGCTGGAGACCCAGTACTTC	CSVVLTGLETQYF
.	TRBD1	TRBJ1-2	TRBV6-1	TGTGCCAGCAGCTTCACTACAGGGGATGGCTACACCTTC	CASSFTTGDGYTF
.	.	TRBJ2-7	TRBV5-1	TGCGCCAGCAGCTTGTCGGTTCTGGGGGCGGTTTTCTACGAGCAGTACTTC	CASSLSVLGAVFYEQYF
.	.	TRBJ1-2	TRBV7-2	TGTGCCAGCACCAAAGAGCAGGGAGATGGCTACACCTTC	CASTKEQGDGYTF
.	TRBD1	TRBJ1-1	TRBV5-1	TGCGCCAGCAGCACTGACAGGGTGAACACTGAAGCTTTCTTT	CASSTDRVNTEAFF
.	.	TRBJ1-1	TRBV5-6	TGTGCCAGCAGCTTGGCACGGGACATTGGGAACACTGAAGCTTTCTTT	CASSLARDIGNTEAFF
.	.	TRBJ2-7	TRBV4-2	TGTGCCAGCAGCCAAGAGGCGAGAGCCTACGAGCAGTACTTC	CASSQEARAYEQYF
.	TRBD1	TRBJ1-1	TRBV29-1	TGCAGCGTCTCTCAGGGGGGCCCAGCGAACACTGAAGCTTTCTTT	CSVSQGGPANTEAFF
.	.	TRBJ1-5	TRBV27	TGTGCCAGCAGTTTATCGAATTCACAGCCCCAGCATTTT	CASSLSNSQPQHF
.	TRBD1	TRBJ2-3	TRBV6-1	TGTGCCAGCAGTGGGGACAGGGGCACAGATACGCAGTATTTT	CASSGDRGTDTQYF
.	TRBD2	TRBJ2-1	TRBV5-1	TGCGCCAGCAGCGGAATGGGACTAGCGGCTGAGGAGCAGTTCTTC	CASSGMGLAAEEQFF
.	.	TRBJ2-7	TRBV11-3	TGTGCCAGCAGCTTAGGCCCCTTGAGCTACGAGCAGTACTTC	CASSLGPLSYEQYF
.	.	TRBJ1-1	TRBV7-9	TGTGCCAGCAGCTTAGGGTTGGGCACTGAAGCTTTCTTT	CASSLGLGTEAFF
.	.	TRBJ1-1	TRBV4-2	TGTGCCAGCAGCCCGGCGAGACCTGAAGCTTTCTTT	CASSPARPEAFF
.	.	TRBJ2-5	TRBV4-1	TGCGCCAGCAGCCAAGATCTTGACCGAGAGACCCAGTACTTC	CASSQDLDRETQYF
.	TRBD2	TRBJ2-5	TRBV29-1	TGCAGCGTCGAGGGACTAGGCCAAGAGACCCAGTACTTC	CSVEGLGQETQYF
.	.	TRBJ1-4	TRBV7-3	TGTGCCAGCAGCTGGGGCGACGAGGGAGCAACTAATGAAAAACTGTTTTTT	CASSWGDEGATNEKLFF
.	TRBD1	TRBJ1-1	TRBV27	TGTGCCAGCACCCCGGGACAGATGAACACTGAAGCTTTCTTT	CASTPGQMNTEAFF
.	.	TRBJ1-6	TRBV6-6	TGTGCCAGCAGTGGACTCTGGGGGCCCGGTTCACCCCTCCACTTT	CASSGLWGPGSPLHF
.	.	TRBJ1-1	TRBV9	TGTGCCAGCAGCGTAGCTCCGGCCGCCGAAGCTTTCTTT	CASSVAPAAEAFF